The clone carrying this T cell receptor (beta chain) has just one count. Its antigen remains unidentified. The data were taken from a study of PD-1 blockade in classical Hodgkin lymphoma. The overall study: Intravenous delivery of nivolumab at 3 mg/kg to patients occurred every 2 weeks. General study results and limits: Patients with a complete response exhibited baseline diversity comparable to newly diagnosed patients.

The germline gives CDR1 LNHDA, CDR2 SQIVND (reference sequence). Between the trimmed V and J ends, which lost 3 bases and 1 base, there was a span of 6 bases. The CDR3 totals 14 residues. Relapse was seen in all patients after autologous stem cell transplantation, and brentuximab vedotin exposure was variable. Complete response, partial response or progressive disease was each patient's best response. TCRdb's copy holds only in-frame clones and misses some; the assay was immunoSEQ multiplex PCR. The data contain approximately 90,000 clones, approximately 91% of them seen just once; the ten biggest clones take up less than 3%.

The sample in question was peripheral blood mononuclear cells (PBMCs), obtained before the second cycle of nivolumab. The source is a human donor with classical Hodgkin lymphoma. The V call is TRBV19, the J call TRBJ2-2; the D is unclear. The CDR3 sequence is CASSMSGNTGELFF. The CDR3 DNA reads TGTGCCAGTAGTATGAGTGGGAACACCGGGGAGCTGTTTTTT.